The rows below give T cell receptor beta chains drawn from one sample of a study of technical replicates of blood from a handful of donors. The protocol was immunoSEQ multiplex PCR, while the TCRdb copy is restricted to in-frame clones and leaves out a portion. The data hold around 100,000 clones, with approximately 95% observed a single time. Input material: T cells isolated from PBMCs. The receptors stem from a human donor in good health. CDR3s include the opening cysteine and the closing phenylalanine or tryptophan. The order of the fields is D gene, clone size, V gene, J gene, CDR3 DNA, CDR3 protein. D genes are given only for firm matches. Where a row states a size, it is once, few, many or the class of an expanded clone; other rows omit it.

>-|-|TRBV5-6|TRBJ2-1
TGTGCCAGCAGCTTTGGAACTAGCAGATACAATGAGCAGTTCTTC
CASSFGTSRYNEQFF
>TRBD2|-|TRBV29-1|TRBJ2-7
TGCAGCGTTGACCTAGCGGAGACCTACGAGCAGTACTTC
CSVDLAETYEQYF
>TRBD1|-|TRBV5-1|TRBJ2-5
TGCGCCAGCAGCTTGGGGACAGGGCAGAAAGAGACCCAGTACTTC
CASSLGTGQKETQYF
>-|-|TRBV4-3|TRBJ2-2
TGCGCCAGCAGCCAAGATACAGCGTGGCAGGGCGGAACCGGGGAGCTGTTTTTT
CASSQDTAWQGGTGELFF
>TRBD2|-|TRBV6-1|TRBJ2-1
TGTGCCAGCAGTGATAGGGGACTAACAAATGAGCAGTTCTTC
CASSDRGLTNEQFF
>TRBD1|-|TRBV5-4|TRBJ2-2
TGTGCCAGCAGCTCCCTAGGACAGGGGGAGGCCGGGGAGCTGTTTTTT
CASSSLGQGEAGELFF
>TRBD1|-|TRBV30|TRBJ2-1
TGTGCCTGGTTCTTTCCGGGACAGGTCAACAATGAGCAGTTCTTC
CAWFFPGQVNNEQFF
>-|-|TRBV30|TRBJ1-5
TGTGCCTGGAGTGGAGGCAATCAGCCCCAGCATTTT
CAWSGGNQPQHF
>TRBD2|-|TRBV19|TRBJ2-2
TGTGCCAGTAGTACCGAAACCGGGACTAGCGGGAGTTGGACCGGGGAGCTGTTTTTT
CASSTETGTSGSWTGELFF
>-|-|TRBV5-8|TRBJ2-3
TGTGCCAGCAGCTTACGGACTTGGTCAGATACGCAGTATTTT
CASSLRTWSDTQYF
>TRBD2|-|TRBV5-1|TRBJ2-1
TGCGCCAGCAGCTTGACACTAGCGAGTTTAGGTGAGCAGTTCTTC
CASSLTLASLGEQFF
>-|-|TRBV30|TRBJ2-3
TGTGCCTGGAGTGTAGGACTTACTTCTAGCACAGATACGCAGTATTTT
CAWSVGLTSSTDTQYF
>-|-|TRBV7-9|TRBJ2-5
TGTGCCAGCAGCTTAGTAGGGACTTCTCAGGGAGAGACCCAGTACTTC
CASSLVGTSQGETQYF
>-|-|TRBV19|TRBJ1-1
TGTGCCAGTAGTATAGATGGGGGCAGGAGCCCTGAAGCTTTCTTT
CASSIDGGRSPEAFF
>-|-|TRBV4-2|TRBJ2-7
TGTGCCAGCAGCCAAAACAACTACGAGCAGTACTTC
CASSQNNYEQYF
>-|-|TRBV7-3|TRBJ2-2
TGTGCCAGCAGCTCGGGACAAATCACCGGGGAGCTGTTTTTT
CASSSGQITGELFF
>-|once|TRBV19|TRBJ1-1
TGTGCCAGTAGTATAGGCCAGGCTTCTGAAGCTTTCTTT
CASSIGQASEAFF
>-|once|TRBV6-1|TRBJ1-3
TGTGCCAGCAGTGATCTAACCTCCAGGGTGAAGGTATATTTT
CASSDLTSRVKVYF
>TRBD1|-|TRBV6-1|TRBJ1-2
TGTGCCAGCACCCGGGACAGGGAAGGCTATGGCTACACCTTC
CASTRDREGYGYTF
>TRBD2|-|TRBV7-8|TRBJ2-2
TGTGCCAGCAGCTTAGCGCTAAATAGCGGGAGGTACGAACACCGGGGAGCTGTTTTT
CASSLALNSGRYEHRGAVF
>-|-|TRBV21-1|TRBJ2-7
TGTGCCAGCAACGCGACTAGCGGGAGACGCGAGCAGTACTTC
CASNATSGRREQYF
>-|-|TRBV15|TRBJ2-2
TGTGCCACCAGCCCTCCTAGCGGGGAGCTGTTTTTT
CATSPPSGELFF
>-|-|TRBV25-1|TRBJ1-1
TGTGCCAGCAGGATGACACAAAACACTGAAGCTTTCTTT
CASRMTQNTEAFF
>-|-|TRBV11-1|TRBJ1-1
TGTGCCAGCAGCTACATGAACACTGAAGCTTTCTTT
CASSYMNTEAFF
>TRBD2|-|TRBV4-3|TRBJ2-1
TGCGCCAGCAGCCAAGCCTGGGGGACTAGCGGGAGGAACTCCTACAATGAGCAGTTCTTC
CASSQAWGTSGRNSYNEQFF
>-|-|TRBV7-4|TRBJ1-5
TGTGCCAGCAGCACGTGGGGGGGGGCCTCTCAGCCCCAGCATTTT
CASSTWGGASQPQHF